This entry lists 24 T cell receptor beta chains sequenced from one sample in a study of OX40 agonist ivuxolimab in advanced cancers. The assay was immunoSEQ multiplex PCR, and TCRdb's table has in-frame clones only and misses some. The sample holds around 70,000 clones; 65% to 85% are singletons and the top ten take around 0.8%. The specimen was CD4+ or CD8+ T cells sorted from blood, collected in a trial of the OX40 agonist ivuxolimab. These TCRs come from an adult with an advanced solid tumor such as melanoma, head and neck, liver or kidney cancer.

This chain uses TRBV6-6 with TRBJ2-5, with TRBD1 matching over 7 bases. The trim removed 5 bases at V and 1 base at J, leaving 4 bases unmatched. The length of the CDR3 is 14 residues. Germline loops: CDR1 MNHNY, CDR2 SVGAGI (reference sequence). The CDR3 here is CASSTRTGQETQYF. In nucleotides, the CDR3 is TGTGCCAGCAGTACACGGACAGGCCAAGAGACCCAGTACTTC.

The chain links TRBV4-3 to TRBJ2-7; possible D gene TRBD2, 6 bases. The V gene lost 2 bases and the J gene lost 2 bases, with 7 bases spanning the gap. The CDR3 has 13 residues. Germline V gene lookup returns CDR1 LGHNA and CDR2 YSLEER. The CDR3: CASSQIAAYEQYF. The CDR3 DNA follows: TGCGCCAGCAGCCAAATAGCGGCCTACGAGCAGTACTTC.

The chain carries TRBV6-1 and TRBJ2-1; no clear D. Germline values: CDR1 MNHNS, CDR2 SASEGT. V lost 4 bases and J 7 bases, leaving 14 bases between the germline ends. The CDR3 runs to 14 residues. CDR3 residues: CASSVLLPTNEQFF. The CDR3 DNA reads TGTGCCAGCAGTGTTCTTTTACCGACTAATGAGCAGTTCTTC.

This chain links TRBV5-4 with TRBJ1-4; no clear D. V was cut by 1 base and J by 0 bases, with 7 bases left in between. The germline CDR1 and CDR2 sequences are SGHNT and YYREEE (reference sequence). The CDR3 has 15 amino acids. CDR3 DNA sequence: TGTGCCAGCAGCTTGAATCAGGCAACTAATGAAAAACTGTTTTTT. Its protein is CASSLNQATNEKLFF. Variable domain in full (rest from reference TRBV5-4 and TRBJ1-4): ETGVTQSPTHLIKTRGQQVTLRCSSQSGHNTVSWYQQALGQGPQFIFQYYREEENGRGNFPPRFSGLQFPNYSSELNVNALELDDSALYLCASSLNQATNEKLFFGSGTQLSVL.

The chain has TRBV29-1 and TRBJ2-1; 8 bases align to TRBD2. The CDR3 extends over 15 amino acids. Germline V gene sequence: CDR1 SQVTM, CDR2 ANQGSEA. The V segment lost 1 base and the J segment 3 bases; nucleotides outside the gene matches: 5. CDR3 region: CSVEGDSGDYNEQFF. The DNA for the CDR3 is TGCAGCGTTGAAGGAGATAGCGGGGACTACAATGAGCAGTTCTTC.

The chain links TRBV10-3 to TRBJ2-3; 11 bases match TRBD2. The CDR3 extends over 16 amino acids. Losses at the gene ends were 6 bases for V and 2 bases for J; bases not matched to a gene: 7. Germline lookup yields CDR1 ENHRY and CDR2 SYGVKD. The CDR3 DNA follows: TGTGCCATCAGGCCCGGGACTAGCGGTCTCACAGATACGCAGTATTTT. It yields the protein CAIRPGTSGLTDTQYF.

CDR3 in DNA: TGCGCCAGCAGCCGGGGACTGGAGGACGAGCAGTACTTC. This sequence encodes CASSRGLEDEQYF. V is TRBV4-3 and J is TRBJ2-7, with TRBD2 as a possible D gene (6 bases). This CDR3 has 13 amino acids. Germline values: CDR1 LGHNA, CDR2 YSLEER. V gave up 4 bases and J gave up 5 bases, with 12 bases separating them.

The CDR3 region is CASSRTADTEAFF. CDR3 DNA sequence: TGTGCCAGCAGCCGGACAGCGGACACTGAAGCTTTCTTT. The chain combines TRBV7-9 with TRBJ1-1, with a tentative D call TRBD1 (6 bases). From germline, CDR1 is SEHNR and CDR2 FQNEAQ (reference sequence). V lost 5 bases and J 3 bases, leaving 10 bases between the germline ends. This CDR3 is built from 13 residues.

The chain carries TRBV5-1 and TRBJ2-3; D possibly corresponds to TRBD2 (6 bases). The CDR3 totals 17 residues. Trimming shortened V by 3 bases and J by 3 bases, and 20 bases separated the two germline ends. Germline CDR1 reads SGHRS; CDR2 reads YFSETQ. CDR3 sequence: CASSSRLDPSGTDTQYF. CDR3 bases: TGCGCCAGCAGCTCTAGACTAGACCCGTCGGGGACAGATACGCAGTATTTT.

CDR3 nucleotides: TGTGCCAGCAGCCAGGGACAGGGGGGGGCACCCCTCCACTTT. Its protein is CASSQGQGGAPLHF. The rearrangement uses TRBV9 and TRBJ1-6, with 11 bases matching TRBD1. The CDR3 runs 14 residues. Trimming cost V 4 bases and J 11 bases; bases outside gene matches: 5. CDR1 and CDR2 (germline): SGDLS, YYNGEE.

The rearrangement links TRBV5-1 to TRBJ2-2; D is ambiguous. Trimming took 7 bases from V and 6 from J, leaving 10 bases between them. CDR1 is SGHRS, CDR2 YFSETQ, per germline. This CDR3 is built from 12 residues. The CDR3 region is CASLKTAGELFF. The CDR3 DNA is TGCGCCAGCCTCAAAACGGCCGGGGAGCTGTTTTTT.

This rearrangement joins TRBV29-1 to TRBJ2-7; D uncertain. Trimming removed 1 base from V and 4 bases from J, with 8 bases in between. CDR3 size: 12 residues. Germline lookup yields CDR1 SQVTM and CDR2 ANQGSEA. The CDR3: CSVEVDGYEQYF. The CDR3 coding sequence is TGCAGCGTTGAAGTTGACGGATACGAGCAGTACTTC.

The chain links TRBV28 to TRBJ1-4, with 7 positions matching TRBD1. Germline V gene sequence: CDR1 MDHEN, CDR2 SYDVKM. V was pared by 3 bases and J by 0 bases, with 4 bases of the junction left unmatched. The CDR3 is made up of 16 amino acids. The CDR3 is CASSFPGQATNEKLFF. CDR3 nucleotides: TGTGCCAGCAGTTTTCCCGGACAGGCAACTAATGAAAAACTGTTTTTT.

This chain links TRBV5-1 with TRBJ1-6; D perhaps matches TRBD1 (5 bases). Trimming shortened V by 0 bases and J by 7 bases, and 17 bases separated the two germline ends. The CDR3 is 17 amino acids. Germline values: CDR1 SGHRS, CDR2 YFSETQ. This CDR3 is CASSLAQGTTRNSPLHF. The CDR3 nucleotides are TGCGCCAGCAGCTTGGCCCAGGGCACGACTCGGAATTCACCCCTCCACTTT.

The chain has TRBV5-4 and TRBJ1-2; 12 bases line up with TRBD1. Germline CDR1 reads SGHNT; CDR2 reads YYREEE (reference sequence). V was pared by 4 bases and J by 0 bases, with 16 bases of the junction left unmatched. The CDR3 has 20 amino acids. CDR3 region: CASSRDRGLQGTSTNYGYTF. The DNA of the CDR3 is TGTGCCAGCAGCCGGGACAGGGGGCTTCAGGGGACTTCAACTAACTATGGCTACACCTTC.

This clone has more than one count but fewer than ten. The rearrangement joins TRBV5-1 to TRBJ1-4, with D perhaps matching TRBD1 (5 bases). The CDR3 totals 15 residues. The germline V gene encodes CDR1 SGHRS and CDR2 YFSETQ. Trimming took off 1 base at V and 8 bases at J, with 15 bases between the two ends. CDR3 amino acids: CASSLTGTDLEKLFF. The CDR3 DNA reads TGCGCCAGCAGCTTGACGGGGACGGACCTAGAAAAACTGTTTTTT.

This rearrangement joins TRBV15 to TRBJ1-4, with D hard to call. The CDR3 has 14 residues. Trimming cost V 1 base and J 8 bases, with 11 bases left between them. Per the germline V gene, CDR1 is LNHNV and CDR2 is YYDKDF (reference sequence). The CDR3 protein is CATSRGDSKEKLFF. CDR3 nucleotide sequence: TGTGCCACCAGCAGAGGGGATTCAAAGGAAAAACTGTTTTTT.

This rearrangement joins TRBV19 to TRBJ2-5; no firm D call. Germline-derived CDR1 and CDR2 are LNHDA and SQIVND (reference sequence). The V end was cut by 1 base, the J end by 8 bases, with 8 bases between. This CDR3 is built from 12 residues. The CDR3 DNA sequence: TGTGCCAGTAGTATAGGCGGTAATACCCAGTACTTC. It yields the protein CASSIGGNTQYF.

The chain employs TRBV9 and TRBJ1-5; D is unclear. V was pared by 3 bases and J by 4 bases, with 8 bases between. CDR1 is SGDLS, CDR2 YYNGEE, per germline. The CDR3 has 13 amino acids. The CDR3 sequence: CASSDGENQPQHF. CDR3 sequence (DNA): TGTGCCAGCAGCGACGGCGAGAATCAGCCCCAGCATTTT.

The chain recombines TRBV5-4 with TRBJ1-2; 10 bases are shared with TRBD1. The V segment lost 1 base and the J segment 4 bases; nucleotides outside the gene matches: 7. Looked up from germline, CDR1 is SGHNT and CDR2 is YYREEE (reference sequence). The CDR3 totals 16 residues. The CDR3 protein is CASSLKGDRGIYGYTF. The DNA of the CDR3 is TGTGCCAGCAGCTTGAAAGGGGACAGGGGCATCTATGGCTACACCTTC.

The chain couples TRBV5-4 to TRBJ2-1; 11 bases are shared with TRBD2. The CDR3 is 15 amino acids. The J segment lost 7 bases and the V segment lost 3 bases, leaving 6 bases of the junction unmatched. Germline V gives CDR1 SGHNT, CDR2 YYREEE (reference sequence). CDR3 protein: CASSSSGRWSNEQFF. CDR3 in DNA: TGTGCCAGCAGCTCTAGCGGGAGGTGGAGTAATGAGCAGTTCTTC.

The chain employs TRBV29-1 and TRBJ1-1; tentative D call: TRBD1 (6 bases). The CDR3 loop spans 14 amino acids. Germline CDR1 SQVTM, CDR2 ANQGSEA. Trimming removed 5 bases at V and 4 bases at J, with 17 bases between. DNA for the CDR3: TGCAGCGTTTACAGGGACGGGGGGCGCACTGAAGCTTTCTTT. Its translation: CSVYRDGGRTEAFF.

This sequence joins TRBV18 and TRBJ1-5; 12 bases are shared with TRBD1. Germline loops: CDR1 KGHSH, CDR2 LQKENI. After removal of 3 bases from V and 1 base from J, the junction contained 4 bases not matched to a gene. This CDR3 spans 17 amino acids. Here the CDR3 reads CASSPGTGGMSNQPQHF. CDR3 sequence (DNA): TGTGCCAGCTCACCCGGGACAGGGGGCATGAGCAATCAGCCCCAGCATTTT.

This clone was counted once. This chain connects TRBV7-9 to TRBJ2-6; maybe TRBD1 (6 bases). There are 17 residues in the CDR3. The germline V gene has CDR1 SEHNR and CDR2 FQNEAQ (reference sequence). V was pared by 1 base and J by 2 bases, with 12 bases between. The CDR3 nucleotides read TGTGCCAGCAGCTTAGGATACAGGGTTACTGGGGCCAACGTCCTGACTTTC. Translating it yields CASSLGYRVTGANVLTF.